One T cell receptor (beta chain) is described in this entry. This clonotype was seen a few times. Its target antigen remains unknown. Nothing much larger sits one base from this clone, and base qualities are not available. Trimming takes 3 bases off V and 5 bases off J; junction bases not matched to a gene: 15. The CDR3 has 18 amino acids, counting the end cysteine and phenylalanine. Only the CDR3 part of the read is kept: 54 bases, read in frame from the first base. CDR1 and CDR2 (SGHDT, YYEEEE) derive from the germline V gene. Libraries were built with 5' RACE. The instrument given in TCRdb is Illumina HiSeq 2500. The second PCR ran for roughly 6 to 11 cycles and used a J-beta primer mix along with a sample-barcoded 5' primer. Each TCR beta cDNA molecule received a unique molecular identifier from a template-switch 5' adaptor carrying 12 random nucleotides. At least 2.5 million CDR3-containing paired-end reads were obtained from each sample. First-strand cDNA synthesis was performed from all RNA using the Mint cDNA synthesis kit, with priming by a TRBC-specific oligonucleotide. Following uracil-DNA glycosylase treatment, all cDNA underwent a first 18-cycle PCR with the universal primers M1SS and BC2_uni_R. Regarding the original processing steps: For normalization, 1 million high-quality reads were randomly selected from each sample, with every read carrying a distinct molecular identifier. Reads sharing molecular identifiers were discarded rather than binned into consensus sequences. CDR3 identification, clonotype clustering and error correction used MiTCR with a Q25 quality threshold and the strictest error-elimination algorithm. A nonparametric unseen species model using Euler transformation provided a lower-bound estimate of total TCR beta diversity. The raw public data were reprocessed by TCRdb itself: fastp quality trimming at Q25, MiXCR clonotype calling, in-frame beta chains only. Rows with one shared CDR3 protein collapse into an entry with the most common genes and DNA. V and J calls and clone size were set by TCRdb, not the authors. This sample holds 780,000 or so distinct CDR3 sequences; roughly 50% were observed only once. Jointly, the top ten make up roughly 25% of the sample.

Systemically healthy Caucasian individuals from Russia, approximately 39 in total and aged roughly 6 to 100 years, were included as donors. About 9.6 milliliters of peripheral blood were collected from each donor into EDTA-treated Vacutainer tubes. PBMCs were isolated by Ficoll-Paque density-gradient centrifugation, with at least 7 million obtained per sample. Trizol reagent was used to extract total RNA from the PBMCs, yielding at least 5.5 micrograms per sample. For every donor, flow cytometry on a PBMC aliquot measured the percentage of naive CD45RAhigh/CD27high T cells. This entry belongs to a study of blood T cells in healthy people across ages (dated by TCRdb to between 2014 and 2017). Study-wide context: In model experiments, roughly one uniquely barcoded TCR beta cDNA molecule per two T cells was captured by template switching. The study measured age-related changes in TCR beta repertoire diversity using deep sequencing normalized with unique cDNA molecular identifiers. The donors were divided into four age groups: young (average around 16 years), middle-aged (over 35), aged (62) and long-lived (about 84). To avoid experimental bias, donors of different ages were randomly spread across the sequencing lanes. Using the same blood draw, the study looked at two additional independent replicas of 1 million unique cDNA reads for two donors, one aged 18 to 30 and the other aged 80 or older.

On the study overall, not on this receptor specifically: Donor CMV infection status was unknown, potentially confounding age-related changes in expanded clonotypes. Observed TCR beta diversity per million T cells fell roughly linearly with age, and a significant reduction was already apparent by age around 40. A strong correlation was found between observed TCR beta diversity and the percentage of naive T cells measured by flow cytometry. Total diversity estimates from one million sequenced T cells were considered lower bounds and underestimates. Because profiling used bulk unsorted PBMCs, naive and antigen-experienced compartments could not be compared conclusively. Compared with the aged group, more naive CD4+ T cells, fewer expanded clones and increased TCR diversity were shown by the long-lived group, suggesting age selection.

This TCR derives from a man aged 35-49 years in good health. The chain employs TRBV5-6 and TRBJ2-1; 9 bases in the junction line up with TRBD2. What was sequenced was blood. The sequenced DNA: TGTGCCAGCAGCTGGGGCACTTTCGCGGGAGGGCCCAACAATGAGCAGTTCTTC. Translated, this gives CASSWGTFAGGPNNEQFF.